The 6 T cell receptor beta chains in this list originate from one sample, sequenced in a study of CD8 T cells in Susac syndrome. RNA totalling roughly 0.45 to 1 ug underwent reverse transcription with random hexamers. TCRdb recomputed calls from the immunoSEQ multiplex PCR reads with MiXCR, one row per CDR3 protein. Of about 180,000 distinct CDR3 sequences in the sample, about 94% were seen once. Source material: CD4+ T cells from PBMCs. The receptors here all came from a human donor with Susac syndrome.

The chain is built from TRBV2 and TRBJ2-7; 11 positions match TRBD2. The CDR3 contains 15 residues. V shed 8 bases, J shed 4 bases, and the junction held 10 bases outside the gene matches. Germline V gene sequence: CDR1 SNHLY, CDR2 FYNNEI. The CDR3 sequence: CASRGSSGRGYEQYF. The CDR3 nucleotides are TGTGCCAGCCGAGGGAGTAGCGGGAGGGGGTACGAGCAGTACTTC.

The genes are TRBV29-1 and TRBJ1-1; tentatively, D is TRBD1 (6 bases). This CDR3 has 14 amino acids. Germline V gene data show CDR1 as SQVTM and CDR2 as ANQGSEA. Trimming cost V 4 bases and J 0 bases, with 12 bases left between them. The DNA of the CDR3 is TGCAGCGTTGCTCGGGGGGGGCTGAACACTGAAGCTTTCTTT. This translates into CSVARGGLNTEAFF.

V is TRBV7-2 and J is TRBJ2-7, with 9 bases that match TRBD1. The CDR3 is 15 amino acids. V was pared by 1 base and J by 3 bases, with 4 bases of the junction left unmatched. CDR1 and CDR2 (germline): SGHTA, FQGNSA. The CDR3 DNA sequence: TGTGCCAGCAGCTTAGATTCGGGACAGGGCTACGAGCAGTACTTC. This translates into CASSLDSGQGYEQYF.

This sequence joins TRBV6-5 and TRBJ1-2, with TRBD1 as a possible D gene (5 bases). The germline gives CDR1 MNHEY, CDR2 SVGAGI. With 6 bases removed from V and 6 bases from J, the gap between germline ends came to 20 bases. CDR3 length equals 15 residues. As DNA, the CDR3 is TGTGCCAGCAGAGGTGCTGGGAGGGGAGAGGATGGCTACACCTTC. Protein: CASRGAGRGEDGYTF.

The V call is TRBV9, the J call TRBJ1-1; 9 positions agree with TRBD1. Germline V lookup: CDR1 SGDLS, CDR2 YYNGEE. The CDR3 is 14 residues long. V lost 2 bases, J lost 4 bases, and 3 bases stayed unmatched. CDR3 protein: CASSVVTGGTEAFF. The CDR3 nucleotides are TGTGCCAGCAGCGTGGTGACAGGGGGCACTGAAGCTTTCTTT.

The chain joins TRBV19 to TRBJ1-2, with no clear D. The CDR3 has 13 residues. Germline V gene data show CDR1 as LNHDA and CDR2 as SQIVND (reference sequence). The germline V and J ends were trimmed by 2 bases and 3 bases, with 7 bases remaining between them. CDR3 sequence reads: CASSIRADYGYTF. In nucleotides, the CDR3 is TGTGCCAGTAGTATAAGGGCGGACTATGGCTACACCTTC.